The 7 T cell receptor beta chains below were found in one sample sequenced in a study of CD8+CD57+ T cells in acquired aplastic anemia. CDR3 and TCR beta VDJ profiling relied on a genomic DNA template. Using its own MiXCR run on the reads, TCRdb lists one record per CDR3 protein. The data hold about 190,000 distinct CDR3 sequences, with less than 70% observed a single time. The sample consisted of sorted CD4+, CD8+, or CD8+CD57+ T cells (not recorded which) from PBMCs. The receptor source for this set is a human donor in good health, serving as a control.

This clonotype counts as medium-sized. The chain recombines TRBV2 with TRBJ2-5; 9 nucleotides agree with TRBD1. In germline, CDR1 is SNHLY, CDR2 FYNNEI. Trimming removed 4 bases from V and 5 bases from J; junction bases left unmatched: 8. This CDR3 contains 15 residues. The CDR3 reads CASSGGQGGWETQYF. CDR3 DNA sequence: TGTGCCAGCAGTGGGGGACAGGGCGGATGGGAGACCCAGTACTTC.

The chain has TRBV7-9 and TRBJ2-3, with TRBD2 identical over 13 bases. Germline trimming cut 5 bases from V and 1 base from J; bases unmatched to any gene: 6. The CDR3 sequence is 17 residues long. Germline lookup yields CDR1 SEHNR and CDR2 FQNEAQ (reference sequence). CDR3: CASSPGGTSGGTDTQYF. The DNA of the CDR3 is TGTGCCAGCAGCCCAGGGGGGACTAGCGGGGGCACAGATACGCAGTATTTT.

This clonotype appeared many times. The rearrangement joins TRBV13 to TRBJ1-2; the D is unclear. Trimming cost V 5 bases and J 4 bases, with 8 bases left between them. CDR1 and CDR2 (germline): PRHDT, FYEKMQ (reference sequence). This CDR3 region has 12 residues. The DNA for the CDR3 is TGTGCCAGCAGCACCGACTTCTATGGCTACACCTTC. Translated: CASSTDFYGYTF.

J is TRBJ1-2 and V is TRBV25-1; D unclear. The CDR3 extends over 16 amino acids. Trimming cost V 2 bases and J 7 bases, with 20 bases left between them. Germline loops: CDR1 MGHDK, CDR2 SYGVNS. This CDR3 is CASSEQVSALSSGYTF. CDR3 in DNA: TGTGCCAGCAGTGAACAGGTTTCAGCCCTTTCTAGTGGCTACACCTTC.

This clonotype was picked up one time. The CDR3 loop reads CASLKVGEQYF. The DNA for the CDR3 is TGTGCCAGCCTAAAGGTGGGAGAGCAGTACTTC. The J gene is TRBJ2-7, the V gene TRBV11-2; D gene uncertain. This CDR3 region has 11 residues. Deletions cut 8 bases from V and 7 bases from J, with 12 bases between. From germline, CDR1 is SGHAT and CDR2 FQNNGV.

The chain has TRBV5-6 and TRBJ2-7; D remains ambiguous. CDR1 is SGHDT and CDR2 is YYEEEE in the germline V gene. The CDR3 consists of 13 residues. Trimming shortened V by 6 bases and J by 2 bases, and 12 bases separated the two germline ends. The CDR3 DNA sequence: TGTGCCAGCAACACCCCCGACACCTACGAGCAGTACTTC. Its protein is CASNTPDTYEQYF.

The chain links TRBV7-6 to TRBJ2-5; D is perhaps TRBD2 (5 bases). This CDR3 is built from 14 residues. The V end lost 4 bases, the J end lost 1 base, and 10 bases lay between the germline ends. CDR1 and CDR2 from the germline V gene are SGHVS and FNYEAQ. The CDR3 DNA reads TGTGCCAGCAGCTCTAGCCTTGTCCAAGAGACCCAGTACTTC. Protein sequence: CASSSSLVQETQYF.